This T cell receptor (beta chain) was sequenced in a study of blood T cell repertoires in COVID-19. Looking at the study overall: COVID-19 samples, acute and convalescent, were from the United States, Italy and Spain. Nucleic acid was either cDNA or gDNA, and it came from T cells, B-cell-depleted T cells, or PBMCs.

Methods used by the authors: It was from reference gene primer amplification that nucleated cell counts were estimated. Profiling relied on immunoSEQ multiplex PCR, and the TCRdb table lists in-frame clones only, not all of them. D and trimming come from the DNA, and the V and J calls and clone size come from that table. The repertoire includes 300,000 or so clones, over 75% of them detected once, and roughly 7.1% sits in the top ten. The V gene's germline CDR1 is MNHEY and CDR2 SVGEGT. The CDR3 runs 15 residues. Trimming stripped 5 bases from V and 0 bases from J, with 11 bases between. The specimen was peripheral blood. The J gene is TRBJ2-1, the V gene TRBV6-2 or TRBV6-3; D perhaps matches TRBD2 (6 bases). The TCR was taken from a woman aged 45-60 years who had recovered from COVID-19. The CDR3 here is CASSDTGSSYNEQFF. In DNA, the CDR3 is TGTGCCAGCAGTGACACCGGGAGCTCCTACAATGAGCAGTTCTTC.